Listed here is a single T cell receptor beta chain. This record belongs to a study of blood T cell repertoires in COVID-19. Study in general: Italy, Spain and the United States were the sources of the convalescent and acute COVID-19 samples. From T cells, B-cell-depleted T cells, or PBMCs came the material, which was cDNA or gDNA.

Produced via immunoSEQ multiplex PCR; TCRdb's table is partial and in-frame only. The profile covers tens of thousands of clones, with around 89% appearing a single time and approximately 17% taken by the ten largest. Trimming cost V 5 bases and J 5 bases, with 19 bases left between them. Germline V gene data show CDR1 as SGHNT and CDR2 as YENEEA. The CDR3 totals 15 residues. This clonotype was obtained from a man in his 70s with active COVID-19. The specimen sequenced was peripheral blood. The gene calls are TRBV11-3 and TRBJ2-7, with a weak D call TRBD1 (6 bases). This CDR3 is CASSTRQAAGNEQYF. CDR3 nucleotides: TGTGCCAGCAGCACCCGACAGGCGGCGGGCAACGAGCAGTACTTC.